The rows below give T cell receptor beta chains drawn from one sample of a study of neurological immune-mediated disorders. TCRdb re-analysed the 5' RACE reads in MiXCR, keeping a single row per CDR3 protein. Of 25,000 to 35,000 distinct CDR3 sequences detected, over 1.2% appear once; the ten largest clones hold approximately 8.7%. Specimen: PBMCs. These receptor sequences come from a woman aged 30 to 39 with multiple sclerosis. The CDR3 runs from the conserved cysteine through the conserved F or W. Each record gives: J gene, D gene, clone size, V gene, CDR3 DNA, CDR3 protein. A D gene is named only where the DNA matches it firmly. Size tells how often a clone was seen (once, few, many) or the class of an expanded clone, and some rows leave it out.

j_call: TRBJ1-1; d_call: .; clone_size: many; v_call: TRBV15; cdr3_nt: TGTGCCACCAGCAGAGATGGGATCCGGACCCATGAAGCTTTCTTT; cdr3_aa: CATSRDGIRTHEAFF
j_call: TRBJ2-5; d_call: TRBD1; clone_size: many; v_call: TRBV5-1; cdr3_nt: TGCGCCAGCAGCCCGAGGGGGCGCGGCGAGGAGACCCAGTACTTC; cdr3_aa: CASSPRGRGEETQYF
j_call: TRBJ1-1; d_call: TRBD1; clone_size: many; v_call: TRBV6-5; cdr3_nt: TGTGCCAGCAGCTGGGACAGGGGGGCTGAAGCTTTCTTT; cdr3_aa: CASSWDRGAEAFF
j_call: TRBJ2-3; d_call: .; clone_size: many; v_call: TRBV12-3/TRBV12-4; cdr3_nt: TGTGCCAGCAGTTTATCCCCCGGGACCCCACATACGCAGTATTTT; cdr3_aa: CASSLSPGTPHTQYF
j_call: TRBJ2-5; d_call: .; clone_size: many; v_call: TRBV12-3/TRBV12-4; cdr3_nt: TGTGCCAGCGAGTCGGCGGGGAAGGGGGAGACCCAGTACTTC; cdr3_aa: CASESAGKGETQYF
j_call: TRBJ2-6; d_call: .; clone_size: many; v_call: TRBV18; cdr3_nt: TGTGCCAGCTCACCACCGGTTTCTGGGGCCAACGTCCTGACTTTC; cdr3_aa: CASSPPVSGANVLTF
j_call: TRBJ2-7; d_call: .; clone_size: many; v_call: TRBV5-5; cdr3_nt: TGTGCCAGCAGTGAAATTCCGAGGCAGTCTTACGAGCAGTACTTC; cdr3_aa: CASSEIPRQSYEQYF
j_call: TRBJ2-2; d_call: .; clone_size: many; v_call: TRBV7-9; cdr3_nt: TGTGCCAGCAGCCCCCGGGGGCTAGCGTGGGCCTCGAACACCGGGGAGCTGTTTTTT; cdr3_aa: CASSPRGLAWASNTGELFF
j_call: TRBJ2-3; d_call: .; clone_size: many; v_call: TRBV20-1; cdr3_nt: TGCAGTGCTAGAGATCGATTGGGGGCAGGCACAGATACGCAGTATTTT; cdr3_aa: CSARDRLGAGTDTQYF
j_call: TRBJ2-2; d_call: TRBD2; clone_size: many; v_call: TRBV7-2; cdr3_nt: TGTGCCAGCAGCTTAAACCAGCGGGGGTCTGGCGGGGAGCTGTTTTTT; cdr3_aa: CASSLNQRGSGGELFF
j_call: TRBJ2-7; d_call: .; clone_size: many; v_call: TRBV5-6; cdr3_nt: TGTGCCAGCAGCTTGATCATGTCTTACGAGCAGTACTTC; cdr3_aa: CASSLIMSYEQYF
j_call: TRBJ1-1; d_call: .; clone_size: many; v_call: TRBV10-3; cdr3_nt: TGTGCCATCAGTGAGTCCGGCAGTTCAGCTTTCTTT; cdr3_aa: CAISESGSSAFF
j_call: TRBJ2-7; d_call: .; clone_size: .; v_call: TRBV10-3; cdr3_nt: TGTGCCATCAGTGAGTCACCTCGCTCAGCGCAGTACTTC; cdr3_aa: CAISESPRSAQYF
j_call: TRBJ2-7; d_call: .; clone_size: many; v_call: TRBV5-4; cdr3_nt: TGTGCCAGCAGCCCACGCCAGGGTCGTCGCTACGAGCAGTACTTC; cdr3_aa: CASSPRQGRRYEQYF
j_call: TRBJ1-5; d_call: .; clone_size: many; v_call: TRBV7-2; cdr3_nt: TGTGCCAGCAGCCCTAACGGTGATAGCAATCAGCCCCAGCATTTT; cdr3_aa: CASSPNGDSNQPQHF
j_call: TRBJ2-1; d_call: TRBD2; clone_size: .; v_call: TRBV7-6; cdr3_nt: TGTGCCAGCAGCTTAGGACAAATTCTAGCGGGGACCCGTGCAGCCTACAATGAGCAGTTCTTC; cdr3_aa: CASSLGQILAGTRAAYNEQFF
j_call: TRBJ2-7; d_call: .; clone_size: many; v_call: TRBV21-1; cdr3_nt: TGTGCCAGCAGCAAAGGTGGGGACCCCGGGCGGACCTACGAGCAGTACTTC; cdr3_aa: CASSKGGDPGRTYEQYF
j_call: TRBJ1-1; d_call: .; clone_size: many; v_call: TRBV5-1; cdr3_nt: TGCGCCAGCAGCTTGAGGGGGGCGCGAGGCACTGAAGCTTTCTTT; cdr3_aa: CASSLRGARGTEAFF
j_call: TRBJ2-2; d_call: .; clone_size: many; v_call: TRBV20-1; cdr3_nt: TGCAGTGCTATCCGGACTCCTTCCGGGGAGCTGTTTTTT; cdr3_aa: CSAIRTPSGELFF
j_call: TRBJ2-7; d_call: TRBD1; clone_size: many; v_call: TRBV2; cdr3_nt: TGTGCCAGCAGTGAGGGACAGACCTACGAGCAGTACTTC; cdr3_aa: CASSEGQTYEQYF
j_call: TRBJ2-2; d_call: .; clone_size: many; v_call: TRBV14; cdr3_nt: TGTGCCAGCAGTCCCCTTTCGAACACCGGGGAGCTGTTTTTT; cdr3_aa: CASSPLSNTGELFF
j_call: TRBJ2-3; d_call: TRBD2; clone_size: many; v_call: TRBV4-3; cdr3_nt: TGCGCCAGCAGTCGCGGGGGGAGCACAGATACGCAGTATTTT; cdr3_aa: CASSRGGSTDTQYF
j_call: TRBJ1-4; d_call: .; clone_size: many; v_call: TRBV20-1; cdr3_nt: TGCAGTGCTAGCCCGAGCAAAGGGTGGGGAAGTGAAAAACTGTTTTTT; cdr3_aa: CSASPSKGWGSEKLFF
j_call: TRBJ2-1; d_call: .; clone_size: many; v_call: TRBV20-1; cdr3_nt: TGCAGTGGTAGGGGAAATAATGAGCAGTTCTTC; cdr3_aa: CSGRGNNEQFF
j_call: TRBJ2-1; d_call: .; clone_size: many; v_call: TRBV7-3; cdr3_nt: TGTGCCAGCAGCTTAAGGCTAGCCCAGAGCAATGAGCAGTTCTTC; cdr3_aa: CASSLRLAQSNEQFF
j_call: TRBJ2-7; d_call: .; clone_size: many; v_call: TRBV3-1; cdr3_nt: TGTGCCAGCAGCCAAAGGGACGCCGGGCAGTACTTC; cdr3_aa: CASSQRDAGQYF
j_call: TRBJ2-7; d_call: TRBD2; clone_size: many; v_call: TRBV6-5; cdr3_nt: TGTGCCAGCAGGTTCAGCGGGGGGTCGGACGAGCAGTACTTC; cdr3_aa: CASRFSGGSDEQYF
j_call: TRBJ2-1; d_call: .; clone_size: .; v_call: TRBV13; cdr3_nt: TGTGCCAGCAGCTTATGGCGGAGACTGTACAATGAGCAGTTCTTC; cdr3_aa: CASSLWRRLYNEQFF
j_call: TRBJ2-3; d_call: .; clone_size: many; v_call: TRBV18; cdr3_nt: TGTGCCAGCTCACTAATCCAGGGAACAGATACGCAGTATTTT; cdr3_aa: CASSLIQGTDTQYF
j_call: TRBJ2-3; d_call: TRBD2; clone_size: many; v_call: TRBV3-1; cdr3_nt: TGTGCCAGCAGCCAAGATCCAGCGGGGGGGCTAAATACGCAGTATTTT; cdr3_aa: CASSQDPAGGLNTQYF
j_call: TRBJ2-5; d_call: TRBD2; clone_size: many; v_call: TRBV20-1; cdr3_nt: TGCAGTGCTAGCGGGCTAGCGGGGGGGGCAGGGGAGACCCAGTACTTC; cdr3_aa: CSASGLAGGAGETQYF
j_call: TRBJ2-7; d_call: .; clone_size: many; v_call: TRBV4-3; cdr3_nt: TGCGCCAGCAGCCAAGTTCTTTTCTACGAGCAGTACTTC; cdr3_aa: CASSQVLFYEQYF
j_call: TRBJ2-1; d_call: TRBD1; clone_size: many; v_call: TRBV5-5; cdr3_nt: TGTGCCAGCAGCTGGGACAGGGGGCGTCACAATGAGCAGTTCTTC; cdr3_aa: CASSWDRGRHNEQFF
j_call: TRBJ2-5; d_call: TRBD2; clone_size: many; v_call: TRBV29-1; cdr3_nt: TGCAGCGTTGTACTAGCGGGGGGAGGAGCCCAGTACTTC; cdr3_aa: CSVVLAGGGAQYF
j_call: TRBJ2-1; d_call: TRBD1; clone_size: few; v_call: TRBV6-1; cdr3_nt: TGTGCCAGCAGGGTCTCAGGGGGTTCCCAGTTCTTC; cdr3_aa: CASRVSGGSQFF
j_call: TRBJ2-7; d_call: .; clone_size: many; v_call: TRBV3-1; cdr3_nt: TGTGCCAGCAGCCAAGACCACCGGGCACAGGCATACGAGCAGTACTTC; cdr3_aa: CASSQDHRAQAYEQYF
j_call: TRBJ1-2; d_call: TRBD1; clone_size: many; v_call: TRBV12-3/TRBV12-4; cdr3_nt: TGTGCCAGCAGCTCGACAGGGGGCTACACCTTC; cdr3_aa: CASSSTGGYTF
j_call: TRBJ2-3; d_call: .; clone_size: many; v_call: TRBV28; cdr3_nt: TGTGCCAGCAGTTTATGGGGTCAGACTACAGATACGCAGTATTTT; cdr3_aa: CASSLWGQTTDTQYF
j_call: TRBJ2-1; d_call: .; clone_size: many; v_call: TRBV9; cdr3_nt: TGTGCCAGCAGCGCGAGGGGGGGGAATGAGCAGTTCTTC; cdr3_aa: CASSARGGNEQFF
j_call: TRBJ2-3; d_call: TRBD2; clone_size: .; v_call: TRBV11-3; cdr3_nt: TGTGCCAGCAGCCTTGGACTAGCCGACACAGATACGCAGTATTTT; cdr3_aa: CASSLGLADTDTQYF
j_call: TRBJ2-1; d_call: TRBD2; clone_size: many; v_call: TRBV6-5; cdr3_nt: TGTGCCAGCAGTTACTCGGCTAGCGGGCTCAATGAGCAGTTCTTC; cdr3_aa: CASSYSASGLNEQFF
j_call: TRBJ1-4; d_call: .; clone_size: many; v_call: TRBV6-5; cdr3_nt: TGTGCCAGCAGTTACTCGATGGCGCTGGGGGTAGGCCCGGGAGAAAAACTGTTTTTT; cdr3_aa: CASSYSMALGVGPGEKLFF
j_call: TRBJ1-1; d_call: .; clone_size: many; v_call: TRBV12-3/TRBV12-4; cdr3_nt: TGTGCCAGCAGTTTAAGGTATCCGAACACTGAAGCTTTCTTT; cdr3_aa: CASSLRYPNTEAFF
j_call: TRBJ1-1; d_call: .; clone_size: many; v_call: TRBV5-1; cdr3_nt: TGCGCCAGCAGCGTGACGACCCATGGAGATGAAGCTTTCTTT; cdr3_aa: CASSVTTHGDEAFF